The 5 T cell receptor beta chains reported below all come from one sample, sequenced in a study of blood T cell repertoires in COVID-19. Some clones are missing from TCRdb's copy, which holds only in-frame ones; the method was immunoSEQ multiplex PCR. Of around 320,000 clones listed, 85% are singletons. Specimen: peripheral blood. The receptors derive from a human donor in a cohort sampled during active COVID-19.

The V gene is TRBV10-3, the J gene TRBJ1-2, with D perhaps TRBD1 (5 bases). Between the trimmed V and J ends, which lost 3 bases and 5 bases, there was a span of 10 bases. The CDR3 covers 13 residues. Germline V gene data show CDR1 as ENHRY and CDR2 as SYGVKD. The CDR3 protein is CAISEDSEYGYTF. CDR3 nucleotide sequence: TGTGCCATCAGTGAAGACAGCGAGTATGGCTACACCTTC.

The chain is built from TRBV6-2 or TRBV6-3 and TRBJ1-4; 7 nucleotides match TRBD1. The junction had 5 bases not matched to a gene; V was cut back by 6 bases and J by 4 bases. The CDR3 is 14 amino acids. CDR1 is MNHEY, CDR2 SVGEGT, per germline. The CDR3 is CASSRTGINEKLFF. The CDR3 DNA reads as TGTGCCAGCAGCAGGACAGGTATTAATGAAAAACTGTTTTTT.

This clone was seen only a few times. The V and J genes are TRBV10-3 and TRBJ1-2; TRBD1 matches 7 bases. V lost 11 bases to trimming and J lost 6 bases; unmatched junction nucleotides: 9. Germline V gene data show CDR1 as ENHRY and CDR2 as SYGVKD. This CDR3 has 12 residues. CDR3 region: CAGGDSLHGYTF. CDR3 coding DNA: TGTGCCGGTGGGGACAGCCTCCATGGCTACACCTTC.

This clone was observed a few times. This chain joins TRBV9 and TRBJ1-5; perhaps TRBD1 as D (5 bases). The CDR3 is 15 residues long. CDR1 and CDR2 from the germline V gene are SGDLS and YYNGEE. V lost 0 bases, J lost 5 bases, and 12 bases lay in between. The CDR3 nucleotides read TGTGCCAGCAGCGTAGGGGGGGGAAGTGATCAGCCCCAGCATTTT. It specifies CASSVGGGSDQPQHF.

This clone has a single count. In nucleotides, the CDR3 is TGTGCCAGCAGCCCCCGAACAGGCAACACTGAAGCTTTCTTT. This codes for CASSPRTGNTEAFF. This rearrangement joins TRBV11-2 to TRBJ1-1; D may be TRBD1 (5 bases). The germline V and J ends were trimmed by 5 bases and 2 bases, with 12 bases remaining between them. In germline, CDR1 is SGHAT, CDR2 FQNNGV. The CDR3 totals 14 residues.